The rows below give T cell receptor beta chains drawn from one sample of a study of T cell responses to AZD1222 COVID-19 vaccine. Using immunoSEQ multiplex PCR, the repertoire was profiled, and TCRdb retains in-frame clones only, with some absent. This sample has 100,000 to 150,000 clones; just over 85% occur once, and the top ten carry 7.6%. The sample here was peripheral blood, taken on day 0 of AZD1222 vaccination. The receptors derive from an adult in good health. Both conserved end residues are part of each CDR3.

j_call: TRBJ2-3
v_call: TRBV24-1
cdr3_length: 13
cdr3_aa: CATSQDPPGTQYF

j_call: TRBJ2-3
v_call: TRBV3-1/TRBV3-2
cdr3_length: 14
cdr3_aa: CASSPQGSTDTQYF

j_call: TRBJ1-3
v_call: TRBV2
cdr3_length: 13
cdr3_aa: CASSLEHGNTIYF

j_call: TRBJ2-1
v_call: TRBV20-1
cdr3_length: 12
cdr3_aa: CSASGPYNEQFF

j_call: TRBJ2-7
v_call: TRBV5-8
cdr3_length: 18
cdr3_aa: CASSLARQGGWSSYEQYF

j_call: TRBJ1-4
v_call: TRBV18
cdr3_length: 17
cdr3_aa: CASSPKSHSTTNEKLFF

j_call: TRBJ1-2
v_call: TRBV25-1
cdr3_length: 14
cdr3_aa: CASSETGGSDGYTF

j_call: TRBJ2-2
v_call: TRBV10-3
cdr3_length: 14
cdr3_aa: CASNRDPNTGELFF

j_call: TRBJ2-2
v_call: TRBV19
cdr3_length: 16
cdr3_aa: CASSSRVGANTGELFF

j_call: TRBJ1-5
v_call: TRBV11-2
cdr3_length: 17
cdr3_aa: CASSSGGTGGVSQPQHF

j_call: TRBJ2-7
v_call: TRBV20-1
cdr3_length: 12
cdr3_aa: CSASGSRREQYF

j_call: TRBJ2-2
v_call: TRBV27
cdr3_length: 17
cdr3_aa: CASSPGQGAKDAGELFF

j_call: TRBJ1-2
v_call: TRBV10-1
cdr3_length: 14
cdr3_aa: CASSSRRTGDGYTF

j_call: TRBJ1-2
v_call: TRBV6-4
cdr3_length: 16
cdr3_aa: CASTLGQIPALYGYTF

j_call: TRBJ1-1
v_call: TRBV12-5
cdr3_length: 13
cdr3_aa: CASAPVGGTEAFF

j_call: TRBJ2-5
v_call: TRBV5-1
cdr3_length: 14
cdr3_aa: CASSLGTVQETQYF

j_call: TRBJ2-2
v_call: TRBV9
cdr3_length: 16
cdr3_aa: CASTGVGGRSTGELFF

j_call: TRBJ1-2
v_call: TRBV19
cdr3_length: 13
cdr3_aa: CASVDRGRRGYTF

j_call: TRBJ2-5
v_call: TRBV21-1
cdr3_length: 14
cdr3_aa: CASSKIGQQETQYF

j_call: TRBJ2-5
v_call: TRBV3-1/TRBV3-2
cdr3_length: 16
cdr3_aa: CASSQKLAGGPETQYF

j_call: TRBJ1-1
v_call: TRBV4-3
cdr3_length: 13
cdr3_aa: CASRRAVNTEAFF

j_call: TRBJ2-2
v_call: TRBV19
cdr3_length: 15
cdr3_aa: CASSIQLGQGGELFF

j_call: TRBJ2-2
v_call: TRBV3-1/TRBV3-2
cdr3_length: 17
cdr3_aa: CASSHLGTLPNTGELFF

j_call: TRBJ2-7
v_call: TRBV5-6
cdr3_length: 12
cdr3_aa: CASSLSGGEQYF

j_call: TRBJ1-3
v_call: TRBV5-1
cdr3_length: 16
cdr3_aa: CASSLTGARFGNTIYF

j_call: TRBJ1-6
v_call: TRBV30
cdr3_length: 13
cdr3_aa: CARTTGLNSPLHF

j_call: TRBJ2-5
v_call: TRBV5-1
cdr3_length: 15
cdr3_aa: CASSLGGSGRETQYF

j_call: TRBJ1-6
v_call: TRBV5-1
cdr3_length: 15
cdr3_aa: CASSEGTGRFSPLHF

j_call: TRBJ2-1
v_call: TRBV5-1
cdr3_length: 18
cdr3_aa: CASSTGTSGVSSYNEQFF

j_call: TRBJ1-2
v_call: TRBV6-1
cdr3_length: 15
cdr3_aa: CASSEGAGDYRGYTF

j_call: TRBJ2-7
v_call: TRBV6-5
cdr3_length: 12
cdr3_aa: CASSSQGSEQYF

j_call: TRBJ1-2
v_call: TRBV5-4
cdr3_length: 14
cdr3_aa: CASSRTDFGYGYTF

j_call: TRBJ2-2
v_call: TRBV19
cdr3_length: 18
cdr3_aa: CASSVLAGGPSGTGELFF

j_call: TRBJ1-2
v_call: TRBV4-1
cdr3_length: 17
cdr3_aa: CASSQGWSGGDVYGYTF

j_call: TRBJ1-4
v_call: TRBV6-5
cdr3_length: 14
cdr3_aa: CASSRALQGGKLFF

j_call: TRBJ2-7
v_call: TRBV6-1
cdr3_length: 17
cdr3_aa: CASSGRTSGRLGYEQYF

j_call: TRBJ2-7
v_call: TRBV2
cdr3_length: 13
cdr3_aa: CASSELMPYEQYF

j_call: TRBJ1-1
v_call: TRBV3-1/TRBV3-2
cdr3_length: 17
cdr3_aa: CASSQIGRGPGNTEAFF

j_call: TRBJ2-7
v_call: TRBV27
cdr3_length: 12
cdr3_aa: CASTSQGYEQYF

j_call: TRBJ2-7
v_call: TRBV27
cdr3_length: 13
cdr3_aa: CASSPGPFQEQYF

j_call: TRBJ2-3
v_call: TRBV2
cdr3_length: 12
cdr3_aa: CASRTGRDTQYF

j_call: TRBJ2-1
v_call: TRBV14
cdr3_length: 16
cdr3_aa: CASSQLGQSSYNEQFF

j_call: TRBJ1-3
v_call: TRBV5-1
cdr3_length: 14
cdr3_aa: CASSLGQAVSTIYF

j_call: TRBJ2-7
v_call: TRBV21-1
cdr3_length: 17
cdr3_aa: CASSKSEGGHNSYEQYF

j_call: TRBJ2-3
v_call: TRBV20-1
cdr3_length: 11
cdr3_aa: CSATTSNTQYF